One TCR beta chain is described in this entry. Its specificity is unknown. This entry comes from a study of CD8 T cell repertoires and HIV-1 epitope variants. Overall study: Control wells had CMV/EBV/flu peptides, negative Ebola AY9, or no peptide. A 10-day culture received IL-2, IL-7 and IL-15 on days 3 and 7.

Clones were read by immunoSEQ multiplex PCR, and TCRdb kept only the in-frame ones, dropping some. The table has more than 4,000 clones, around three fifths seen once. The CDR3 covers 14 residues. V was shortened by 2 bases and J by 0 bases, with 7 bases between the two germline ends. CDR1 is WNHNN, CDR2 SYGVQD, per germline (reference sequence). The chain combines TRBV10-1 with TRBJ1-1; the D is unclear. Sequenced: cultured CD8+ T cells derived from PBMCs. The origin of this receptor is a male donor with HIV. CDR3 in DNA: TGCGCCAGCAGTGAGGGCTCATTGAACACTGAAGCTTTCTTT. This sequence encodes CASSEGSLNTEAFF.